The T cell receptor beta chain described here comes from a study of post-analysis software for immune sequencing data. Study overall: In terms of disease course, relapsing-remitting, secondary progressive and progressive-relapsing multiple sclerosis were included.

Unique molecular identifiers were built into the TCR beta cDNA libraries. The yield from roughly 1 to 10 million T cells was 500,000 or so cDNA molecules in total. TCRdb redid the calling of the PCR reads with MiXCR, one entry per CDR3 protein. The data contain hundreds of thousands of distinct CDR3 sequences, about 57% of them singletons. Germline CDR1 and CDR2: SQVTM and ANQGSEA. The CDR3 consists of 14 residues. Whole-study findings and limits: By F measure, strong co-clustering occurred among samples prepared in the same batch. Compared with controls, patients had more of 4 to 6 TRBV segments, including TRBV5-6, TRBV5-1 and TRBV20-1. People with multiple sclerosis had a significantly lower normalized Chao1 diversity than controls did.

About this clonotype itself: Its antigen is not known.

The rearrangement joins TRBV29-1 to TRBJ2-7; no clear D gene. The DNA end is more similar to TRBJ2-5, so the J call may be wrong. This TCR was sampled from a girl aged 5 to 17 with multiple sclerosis. Sequences were obtained from blood. Here the CDR3 reads CSVEDGGGKETQYF. The CDR3 region has the DNA TGCAGCGTTGAAGATGGTGGCGGTAAAGAGACCCAGTACTTC.